This TCR beta chain was sequenced for a study of cytomegalovirus exposure and HLA in healthy donors. In the PCR, 60 Vbeta and 13 Jbeta primers were used. Here immunoSEQ multiplex PCR was the method, and the copy in TCRdb shows in-frame clones only, minus some. The table has about 140,000 clones, more than 70% seen once. This CDR3 region has 17 residues. This clone has a single count. The origin of this receptor is a man aged 35 to 55 in good health and CMV-seronegative. Sequenced input: PBMCs. The chain joins TRBV21-1 to TRBJ1-6. TRBV21-1 is assigned pseudogene status. The CDR3 here is CASSKGDPGAYNSPLHF. CDR3 sequence (DNA): TGTGCCAGCAGCAAAGGTGACCCGGGAGCTTATAATTCACCCCTCCACTTT.